One and the same sample provided the 2 T cell receptor beta chains below, sequenced in a study of T cells expressing NK-cell markers. TCRdb reanalyzed the 5' RACE reads and collapses them to one entry per CDR3 protein, without DNA. This table lists roughly 110,000 distinct CDR3 sequences. The sequenced sample consisted of blood T cells: a sorted CD56 or NKG2C T cell subset, CD4+ or CD8+ T cells, or bulk PBMC T cells (not recorded which). The receptors here all came from a woman aged 18 to 75 in good health.

CDR3: CASSDSTMGSYGYTF. The chain employs TRBV6-4 and TRBJ1-2. CDR1 is MRHNA and CDR2 is SNTAGT in the germline V gene. CDR3 size: 15 residues.

This rearrangement joins TRBV7-2 to TRBJ2-7; the D call from TCRdb, TRBD2, cannot be confirmed without DNA. Germline lookup yields CDR1 SGHTA and CDR2 FQGNSA. This CDR3 spans 15 amino acids. The CDR3: CASSLYLAVPYEQYF.